This T cell receptor (beta chain) derives from a study of T cell changes during pregnancy in multiple sclerosis. Using immunoSEQ multiplex PCR, the repertoire was profiled, and TCRdb retains in-frame clones only, with some absent. The table records 47,000 or so clones, around nine tenths of them present only once. The TCR sequence derives from a female donor with multiple sclerosis, enrolled in a pregnancy study. Source: peripheral blood, taken in the first trimester of pregnancy.

CDR3 in amino acids: CASSSPQETQYF. In DNA, the CDR3 is TGTGCCAGCAGCTCCCCTCAAGAGACCCAGTACTTC. The chain combines TRBV5-4 with TRBJ2-5; no clear D gene. The germline V and J ends were trimmed by 3 bases and 2 bases, with 5 bases remaining between them. Germline CDR1 reads SGHNT; CDR2 reads YYREEE (reference sequence). The CDR3 spans 12 residues.